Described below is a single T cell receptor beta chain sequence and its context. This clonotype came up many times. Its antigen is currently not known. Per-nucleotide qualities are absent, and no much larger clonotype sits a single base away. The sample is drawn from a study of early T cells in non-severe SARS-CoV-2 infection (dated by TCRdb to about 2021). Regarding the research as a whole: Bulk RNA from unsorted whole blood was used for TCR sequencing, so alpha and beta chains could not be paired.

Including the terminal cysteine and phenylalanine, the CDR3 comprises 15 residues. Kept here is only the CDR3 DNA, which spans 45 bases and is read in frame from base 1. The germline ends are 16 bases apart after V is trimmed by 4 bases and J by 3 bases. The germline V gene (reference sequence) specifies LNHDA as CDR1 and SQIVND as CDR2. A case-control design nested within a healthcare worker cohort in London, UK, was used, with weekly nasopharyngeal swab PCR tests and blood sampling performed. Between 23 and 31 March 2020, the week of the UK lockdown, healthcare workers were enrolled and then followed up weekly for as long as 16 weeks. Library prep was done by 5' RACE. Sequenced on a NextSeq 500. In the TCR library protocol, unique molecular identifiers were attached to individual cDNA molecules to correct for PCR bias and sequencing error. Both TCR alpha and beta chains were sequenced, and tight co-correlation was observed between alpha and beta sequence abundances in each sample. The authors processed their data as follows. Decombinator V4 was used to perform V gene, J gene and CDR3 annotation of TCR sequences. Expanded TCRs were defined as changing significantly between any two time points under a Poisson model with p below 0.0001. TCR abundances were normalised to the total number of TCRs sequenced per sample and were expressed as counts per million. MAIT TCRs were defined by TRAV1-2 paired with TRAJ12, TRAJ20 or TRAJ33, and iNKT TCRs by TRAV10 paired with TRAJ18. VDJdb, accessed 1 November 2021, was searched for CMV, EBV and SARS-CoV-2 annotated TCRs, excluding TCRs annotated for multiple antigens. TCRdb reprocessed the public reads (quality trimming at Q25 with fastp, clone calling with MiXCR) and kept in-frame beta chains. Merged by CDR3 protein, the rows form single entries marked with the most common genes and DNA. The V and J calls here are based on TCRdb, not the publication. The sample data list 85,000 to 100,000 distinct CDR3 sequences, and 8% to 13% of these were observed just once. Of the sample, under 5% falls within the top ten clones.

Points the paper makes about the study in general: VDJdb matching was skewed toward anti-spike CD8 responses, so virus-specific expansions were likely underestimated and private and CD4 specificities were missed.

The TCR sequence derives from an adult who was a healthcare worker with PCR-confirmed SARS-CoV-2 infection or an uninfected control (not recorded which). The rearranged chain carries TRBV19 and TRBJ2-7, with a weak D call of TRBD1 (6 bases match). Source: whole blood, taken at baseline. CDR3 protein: CASSRGQVEDYEQYF. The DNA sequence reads TGTGCCAGTAGTAGGGGGCAGGTCGAAGACTACGAGCAGTACTTC.